A single sample is the source of the 18 T cell receptor beta chains below, sequenced in a study of long-term antiretroviral therapy in people with HIV. The immunoSEQ assay was v3.0, run at survey level. Libraries were prepared by immunoSEQ multiplex PCR; TCRdb keeps only in-frame clonotypes and omits some of them. The repertoire holds tens of thousands of clones, with 75% to 85% as singletons. The sample in question was unsorted PBMCs, obtained 3 years after starting antiretroviral therapy. The receptors here all came from a man aged 45 to 65 with HIV.

The chain uses TRBV11-2 and TRBJ2-7, with D hard to call. Trimming stripped 5 bases from V and 1 base from J, with 15 bases between. CDR3 length: 15 residues. The V gene's germline CDR1 is SGHAT and CDR2 FQNNGV. CDR3 DNA: TGTGCCAGCAGCCAATCGACTGGCTCGTCCTACGAGCAGTACTTC. Its translation: CASSQSTGSSYEQYF.

The chain links TRBV4-3 to TRBJ2-1; a possible D gene is TRBD2 (5 bases). This CDR3 is 17 amino acids long. V gave up 0 bases and J gave up 5 bases, with 17 bases separating them. From germline, CDR1 is LGHNA and CDR2 YSLEER. This CDR3 reads CASSQDATSGWDNEQFF. The CDR3 region has the DNA TGCGCCAGCAGCCAAGATGCGACCAGCGGATGGGACAATGAGCAGTTCTTC.

This rearrangement joins TRBV19 to TRBJ2-2; D uncertain. The CDR3 covers 12 residues. Trimming took 6 bases from V and 1 from J, leaving 3 bases between them. Per germline, CDR1 LNHDA and CDR2 SQIVND (reference sequence). CDR3 nucleotide sequence: TGTGCCAGTAGAAGGAACACCGGGGAGCTGTTTTTT. This encodes CASRRNTGELFF.

The chain employs TRBV13 and TRBJ2-1; D tentatively fits TRBD1 or TRBD2 (5 bases each). The germline gives CDR1 PRHDT, CDR2 FYEKMQ (reference sequence). Trimming removed 5 bases at V and 10 bases at J, with 18 bases between. The CDR3 is made up of 14 amino acids. The CDR3 region has the DNA TGTGCCAGCAGCCTCCGGGACGCTTCCGGGGAGCAGTTCTTC. Translation: CASSLRDASGEQFF.

This clone is a singleton in its sample. V and J are TRBV18 and TRBJ1-4, with a tentative D call TRBD1 (5 bases). V was trimmed by 0 bases and J by 7 bases, leaving 12 bases between them. CDR3 length equals 15 residues. Per germline, CDR1 KGHSH and CDR2 LQKENI. CDR3 in amino acids: CASSPPVGRGEKLFF. As DNA, the CDR3 is TGTGCCAGCTCACCACCGGTAGGGAGGGGTGAAAAACTGTTTTTT. Full variable domain (remainder filled in from reference TRBV18 and TRBJ1-4): NAGVMQNPRHLVRRRGQEARLRCSPMKGHSHVYWYRQLPEEGLKFMVYLQKENIIDESGMPKERFSAEFPKEGPSILRIQQVVRGDSAAYFCASSPPVGRGEKLFFGSGTQLSVL.

The chain recombines TRBV28 with TRBJ2-2; D is ambiguous. The CDR3 spans 17 residues. Germline CDR1 and CDR2: MDHEN and SYDVKM. V dropped 5 bases and J dropped 3 bases, with 19 bases sitting between them. CDR3 region: CASSARTVALYTGELFF. The DNA for the CDR3 is TGTGCCAGCAGTGCCCGGACCGTGGCACTTTACACCGGGGAGCTGTTTTTT.

This clone turned up a few times. The V gene is TRBV27, the J gene TRBJ2-7; 10 bases are a match to TRBD1. Germline values: CDR1 MNHEY, CDR2 SMNVEV (reference sequence). V was clipped by 5 bases and J by 5 bases; unmatched bases: 6. There are 14 residues in the CDR3. The CDR3 reads CASSPTGTGDEQYF. The DNA for the CDR3 is TGTGCCAGCAGTCCTACCGGGACAGGGGACGAGCAGTACTTC.

This clone came up a few times. The gene calls are TRBV28 and TRBJ2-3; 11 nucleotides match TRBD2. The V and J ends lost 4 bases and 0 bases, in that order; junction bases with no gene match: 6. CDR1 is MDHEN and CDR2 is SYDVKM in the germline V gene. The CDR3 has 17 amino acids. The CDR3 reads CASSSGLAGGSTDTQYF. In nucleotides, the CDR3 is TGTGCCAGCAGTTCCGGGCTAGCGGGGGGTAGCACAGATACGCAGTATTTT.

The rearrangement joins TRBV5-4 to TRBJ2-2; D gene uncertain. This CDR3 is built from 12 residues. Germline V gene lookup returns CDR1 SGHNT and CDR2 YYREEE (reference sequence). V shed 4 bases and J shed 4 bases, with 5 bases lying between them. The CDR3 loop reads CASSPFTGELFF. CDR3 nucleotides: TGTGCCAGCAGCCCCTTCACCGGGGAGCTGTTTTTT.

The chain joins TRBV5-6 to TRBJ2-5, with 8 positions matching TRBD2. Trimming cost V 4 bases and J 5 bases; bases outside gene matches: 13. This CDR3 comprises 16 residues. In germline, CDR1 is SGHDT, CDR2 YYEEEE. The CDR3 protein is CASSPLAGGSVETQYF. In nucleotides, the CDR3 is TGTGCCAGCAGCCCACTCGCGGGGGGATCCGTTGAGACCCAGTACTTC.

This clone has just a few counts. The CDR3 DNA is TGTGCCAGTAGTCCCCTAAGGGGACCTTACTACGAGCAGTACTTC. Its protein product is CASSPLRGPYYEQYF. The chain employs TRBV19 and TRBJ2-7; D may be TRBD1 or TRBD2 (5 bases each). Deletions cut 5 bases from V and 3 bases from J, with 17 bases between. The CDR3 totals 15 residues. CDR1 and CDR2 from the germline V gene are LNHDA and SQIVND (reference sequence).

In its sample, this clone was seen a few times. The chain links TRBV15 to TRBJ2-7, with TRBD2 identical over 7 bases. V lost 5 bases and J lost 3; bases outside the gene matches: 7. The CDR3 is 14 amino acids. Germline V lookup: CDR1 LNHNV, CDR2 YYDKDF (reference sequence). CDR3 coding DNA: TGTGCCACCAGCCCCACGGGAGGTGGCTACGAGCAGTACTTC. It translates to CATSPTGGGYEQYF.

The rearrangement joins TRBV10-3 to TRBJ2-1; D call uncertain. The CDR3 length is 15 residues. The germline V gene has CDR1 ENHRY and CDR2 SYGVKD. V shed 0 bases and J shed 0 bases, with 6 bases lying between them. The CDR3: CAISESANSYNEQFF. The CDR3 DNA is TGTGCCATCAGTGAGTCGGCTAACTCCTACAATGAGCAGTTCTTC.

The V call is TRBV16, the J call TRBJ2-7, with a tentative D call TRBD1 (5 bases). The CDR3 extends over 15 amino acids. V was cut by 0 bases and J by 3 bases, with 12 bases left in between. CDR1 and CDR2 from the germline V gene are KGHSY and FQNENV. The CDR3: CASSQSGAGFYEQYF. The CDR3 DNA sequence: TGTGCCAGCAGCCAATCTGGGGCAGGCTTCTACGAGCAGTACTTC.

The chain uses TRBV11-3 and TRBJ2-4; D gene ambiguous. Germline assignment: CDR1 SGHNT and CDR2 YENEEA. The CDR3 loop spans 16 amino acids. Trimming left V 1 base short and J 2 bases short, with 12 bases between. The CDR3 loop is CASSLGLVATKNIQYF. The CDR3 DNA reads TGTGCCAGCAGCTTAGGCCTGGTGGCGACCAAAAACATTCAGTACTTC.

The chain recombines TRBV19 with TRBJ2-1; possibly TRBD2 for D (6 bases). CDR3 length: 15 residues. Trimming removed 6 bases from V and 4 bases from J, with 16 bases in between. Germline CDR1 and CDR2: LNHDA and SQIVND (reference sequence). CDR3 sequence: CASSSPGDVYNEQFF. CDR3 in DNA: TGTGCCAGTAGCAGCCCGGGGGACGTGTACAATGAGCAGTTCTTC.

The chain employs TRBV6-5 and TRBJ2-1, with TRBD2 identical over 9 bases. The CDR3 loop spans 15 amino acids. Germline V gene lookup returns CDR1 MNHEY and CDR2 SVGAGI. The V and J ends lost 3 bases and 4 bases, in that order; junction bases with no gene match: 4. The CDR3 DNA is TGTGCCAGCAGTTATACGAGCGGGGGGTACAATGAGCAGTTCTTC. It translates to CASSYTSGGYNEQFF.

A single count supports this clone. The rearrangement uses TRBV7-2 and TRBJ2-3, with 10 positions matching TRBD2. This CDR3 is built from 16 residues. Germline CDR1 reads SGHTA; CDR2 reads FQGNSA. J was trimmed by 4 bases and V by 2 bases; bases with no gene match: 6. The CDR3 here is CASSLSASGRSDTQYF. The DNA of the CDR3 is TGTGCCAGCAGCTTATCGGCTAGCGGGAGATCAGATACGCAGTATTTT.